One and the same sample provided the 30 T cell receptor beta chains below, sequenced in a study of T-cell reconstitution after alpha-beta-depleted transplantation in children. Unique molecular identifiers were built into the TCRbeta library. TCRdb re-called the PCR reads with MiXCR, one entry per CDR3 protein. This table holds about 220,000 distinct CDR3 sequences, about 15% found once. This sample comprised PBMCs, mostly from graft donor cells, obtained 360 days after TCRalphabeta/CD19-depleted stem cell transplant. The receptors here all came from a male patient aged 2 to 10 who had a stem cell transplant for acute lymphoblastic leukemia, so the T cells may come from the graft donor.

V and J are TRBV12-3 or TRBV12-4 and TRBJ1-2; tentative D call: TRBD1 (5 bases). This CDR3 spans 16 amino acids. V shed 6 bases and J shed 0 bases, with 17 bases lying between them. The CDR3 nucleotides are TGTGCCAGCAGCAATCAATTCGGGACCCCTAACTATGGCTACACCTTC. Translated: CASSNQFGTPNYGYTF.

A few counts support this clonotype. This chain joins TRBV20-1 and TRBJ2-3, with a weak D call TRBD1 (6 bases). CDR1 DFQATT and CDR2 SNEGSKA come from the germline V gene (reference sequence). The germline V and J ends were trimmed by 0 bases and 2 bases, with 12 bases remaining between them. The CDR3 consists of 15 residues. The CDR3 is CSARDLQGNTDTQYF. DNA for the CDR3: TGCAGTGCTAGAGATTTGCAGGGGAACACAGATACGCAGTATTTT.

The chain links TRBV20-1 to TRBJ1-2, with 7 positions matching TRBD1. The V gene end was trimmed by 1 base and the J gene end by 4 bases; junction bases not matched to a gene: 9. Germline V gives CDR1 DFQATT, CDR2 SNEGSKA (reference sequence). The length of the CDR3 is 15 residues. In DNA, the CDR3 is TGCAGTGCTAGAGCCCCTGACAGGGAGGGCTATGGCTACACCTTC. Translation gives CSARAPDREGYGYTF.

This clonotype was detected ten times or more. The chain carries TRBV5-1 and TRBJ2-4, with D tentatively TRBD2 (7 bases). Germline assignment: CDR1 SGHRS and CDR2 YFSETQ. The CDR3 is made up of 17 amino acids. V lost 0 bases and J lost 4, with 17 bases in between. The CDR3 loop reads CASSLDGGRMEKNIQYF. The CDR3 nucleotides are TGCGCCAGCAGCTTGGACGGGGGGCGGATGGAGAAAAACATTCAGTACTTC.

V usage is TRBV29-1 and J usage is TRBJ2-1; no reliable D call. Trimming took 6 bases from V and 0 from J, leaving 12 bases between them. Germline V lookup: CDR1 SQVTM, CDR2 ANQGSEA. There are 14 residues in the CDR3. CDR3 in DNA: TGCAGCGTAGATGGACGGCTCTCCTACAATGAGCAGTTCTTC. Its translation is CSVDGRLSYNEQFF.

This clonotype was counted only a few times. The chain combines TRBV5-1 with TRBJ1-6; D unclear. Trimming stripped 3 bases from V and 9 bases from J, with 16 bases between. Germline loops: CDR1 SGHRS, CDR2 YFSETQ. There are 15 residues in the CDR3. The CDR3 DNA is TGCGCCAGCAGCTGCTCCACAGTTACTCCTTCACCCCTCCACTTT. Encoded protein: CASSCSTVTPSPLHF.

This clonotype was counted many times. The V and J genes are TRBV6-1 and TRBJ2-7, with D maybe TRBD1 (6 bases). V was pared by 5 bases and J by 0 bases, with 11 bases between. The CDR3 sequence is 14 residues long. The germline V gene has CDR1 MNHNS and CDR2 SASEGT. This CDR3 is CASSPTGPSYEQYF. CDR3 nucleotide sequence: TGTGCCAGCAGTCCGACAGGTCCCTCCTACGAGCAGTACTTC.

This clonotype was seen a handful of times. The V and J genes are TRBV5-1 and TRBJ1-6; D is undetermined. V was shortened by 5 bases and J by 7 bases, with 4 bases between the two germline ends. The germline V gene encodes CDR1 SGHRS and CDR2 YFSETQ. The CDR3 covers 11 residues. The CDR3 protein is CASRENSPLHF. CDR3 sequence (DNA): TGCGCCAGCAGGGAGAATTCACCCCTCCACTTT. The full variable domain, with the rest looked up from reference TRBV5-1 and TRBJ1-6, is KAGVTQTPRYLIKTRGQQVTLSCSPISGHRSVSWYQQTPGQGLQFLFEYFSETQRNKGNFPGRFSGRQFSNSRSEMNVSTLELGDSALYLCASRENSPLHFGNGTRLTVT.

V gene TRBV9 combines with J gene TRBJ2-4; possible D gene TRBD1, 6 bases. Trimming removed 0 bases at V and 5 bases at J, with 6 bases between. The CDR3 contains 13 residues. Germline lookup yields CDR1 SGDLS and CDR2 YYNGEE. Here the CDR3 reads CASSVGTENIQYF. Written as DNA, the CDR3 is TGTGCCAGCAGCGTAGGGACAGAAAACATTCAGTACTTC.

The CDR3 DNA sequence: TGTGCCAGCAGCTTAGGAGGGGGACGGTTGAACACTGAAGCTTTCTTT. Protein sequence: CASSLGGGRLNTEAFF. The chain couples TRBV7-2 to TRBJ1-1; D might be TRBD1 (6 bases). Trimming shortened V by 1 base and J by 0 bases, and 12 bases separated the two germline ends. CDR3 length equals 16 residues. Germline V gives CDR1 SGHTA, CDR2 FQGNSA. Complete variable domain (other parts from reference TRBV7-2 and TRBJ1-1): GAGVSQSPSNKVTEKGKDVELRCDPISGHTALYWYRQSLGQGLEFLIYFQGNSAPDKSGLPSDRFSAERTGGSVSTLTIQRTQQEDSAVYLCASSLGGGRLNTEAFFGQGTRLTVV.

The genes are TRBV12-3 or TRBV12-4 and TRBJ2-5; 10 bases fit TRBD1. The CDR3 extends over 14 amino acids. The ends lost 5 bases at V and 9 bases at J; junction bases unmatched: 9. Written as DNA, the CDR3 is TGTGCCAGCAGTCAGACAGGGGGCGAACGCCCCCAGTACTTC. Its translation: CASSQTGGERPQYF.

The chain links TRBV28 to TRBJ2-3, with D hard to call. The ends were cut back, 6 bases at V and 0 bases at J, with 13 bases in the middle. The CDR3 has 15 residues. Per the germline V gene, CDR1 is MDHEN and CDR2 is SYDVKM. The CDR3 DNA reads as TGTGCCAGCAGCCCCAGTGGGGTCAGCACAGATACGCAGTATTTT. This gives the protein CASSPSGVSTDTQYF.

This clonotype was seen more than once but under ten times. V and J are TRBV10-2 and TRBJ2-1; 14 positions match TRBD2. The length of the CDR3 is 17 residues. V gave up 0 bases and J gave up 3 bases; unmatched junction bases: 1. Germline CDR1 reads WSHSY; CDR2 reads SAAADI. Here the CDR3 reads CASSESGTSGGYNEQFF. The DNA for the CDR3 is TGCGCCAGCAGTGAGTCGGGGACTAGCGGGGGCTACAATGAGCAGTTCTTC.

V usage is TRBV6-1 and J usage is TRBJ2-7, with a possible D match to TRBD2 (6 bases). V lost 6 bases and J lost 1, with 16 bases in between. The germline CDR1 and CDR2 sequences are MNHNS and SASEGT. CDR3 length equals 15 residues. DNA for the CDR3: TGTGCCAGCAGCTCCGCCTCGGGGGTTTCCTACGAGCAGTACTTC. It specifies CASSSASGVSYEQYF.

The chain combines TRBV5-1 with TRBJ2-3; unclear D gene. The CDR3 runs to 17 residues. The germline CDR1 and CDR2 sequences are SGHRS and YFSETQ. V shed 0 bases and J shed 1 base, with 15 bases lying between them. The DNA of the CDR3 is TGCGCCAGCAGCTTGGCCCGCTCCGGACCACGCACAGATACGCAGTATTTT. Protein sequence: CASSLARSGPRTDTQYF.

This clonotype has just a few counts. This sequence joins TRBV10-2 and TRBJ1-5, with no clear D. From germline, CDR1 is WSHSY and CDR2 SAAADI. CDR3 length equals 13 residues. V was cut by 0 bases and J by 5 bases, with 5 bases left in between. The CDR3 spells CASSESKDQPQHF. CDR3 DNA sequence: TGCGCCAGCAGTGAGTCGAAGGATCAGCCCCAGCATTTT.

A few counts support this clonotype. This rearrangement joins TRBV28 to TRBJ2-7; 10 bases are shared with TRBD1. The trim removed 4 bases at V and 5 bases at J, leaving 11 bases unmatched. Germline-derived CDR1 and CDR2 are MDHEN and SYDVKM. This CDR3 contains 16 residues. Written as DNA, the CDR3 is TGTGCCAGCAGTTACCCCACGGGACAGGGGTCCCACGAGCAGTACTTC. Translating gives CASSYPTGQGSHEQYF.

The rearrangement uses TRBV10-3 and TRBJ2-1; 8 bases are a match to TRBD1. The ends lost 3 bases at V and 1 base at J; junction bases unmatched: 8. Germline V gene data show CDR1 as ENHRY and CDR2 as SYGVKD. The CDR3 is 17 residues long. The CDR3 DNA follows: TGTGCCATCAGTGATGCGGGCCGGGACAGGTCCTACAATGAGCAGTTCTTC. It is translated as CAISDAGRDRSYNEQFF.

This clonotype was seen more than once but under ten times. V gene TRBV18 combines with J gene TRBJ1-1, with 7 bases lining up with TRBD1. V gave up 5 bases and J gave up 0 bases; unmatched junction bases: 3. CDR1 and CDR2 (germline): KGHSH, LQKENI. This CDR3 has 14 amino acids. CDR3 DNA: TGTGCCAGCTCAGAAGGACAGGTGAACACTGAAGCTTTCTTT. Translated: CASSEGQVNTEAFF.

This clonotype was found many times. This sequence joins TRBV5-1 and TRBJ2-7; 8 bases are a match to TRBD2. The CDR3 extends over 17 amino acids. The ends lost 0 bases at V and 2 bases at J; junction bases unmatched: 10. Germline CDR1 is SGHRS and CDR2 is YFSETQ. DNA for the CDR3: TGCGCCAGCAGCTTGGTAGGGACTAGTGACGTTACCTACGAGCAGTACTTC. Its protein is CASSLVGTSDVTYEQYF.

The CDR3 loop is CSVERPYEQYF. The CDR3 nucleotides read TGCAGCGTTGAAAGGCCCTACGAGCAGTACTTC. The chain employs TRBV29-1 and TRBJ2-7; D is uncertain. This CDR3 region has 11 residues. V was shortened by 2 bases and J by 2 bases, with 4 bases between the two germline ends. Germline V gives CDR1 SQVTM, CDR2 ANQGSEA.

The chain recombines TRBV20-1 with TRBJ2-2, with 7 bases fitting TRBD1. Germline CDR1 and CDR2: DFQATT and SNEGSKA (reference sequence). The junction had 8 bases not matched to a gene; V was cut back by 3 bases and J by 7 bases. The CDR3 runs 14 residues. The CDR3 reads CSARAGGVDGELFF. The DNA of the CDR3 is TGCAGTGCTAGGGCAGGGGGTGTAGACGGGGAGCTGTTTTTT.

This clonotype was counted only a few times. The V gene is TRBV10-3, the J gene TRBJ1-4; TRBD1 aligns across 11 bases. CDR1 is ENHRY and CDR2 is SYGVKD in the germline V gene. There are 16 residues in the CDR3. Trimming cost V 1 base and J 8 bases; bases outside gene matches: 6. CDR3 residues: CAISEWMDRGLEKLFF. The CDR3 DNA reads TGTGCCATCAGTGAGTGGATGGACAGGGGGCTAGAAAAACTGTTTTTT.

This clonotype was detected only a few times. This chain uses TRBV6-5 with TRBJ2-2, with 7 bases aligning to TRBD1. The V gene's germline CDR1 is MNHEY and CDR2 SVGAGI. The V and J ends lost 0 bases and 6 bases, in that order; junction bases with no gene match: 7. The CDR3 has 16 amino acids. This CDR3 reads CASSYSPAGGSGELFF. DNA for the CDR3: TGTGCCAGCAGTTACTCCCCGGCAGGGGGTTCCGGGGAGCTGTTTTTT.

This clonotype has a count of ten or more. V gene TRBV5-6 combines with J gene TRBJ1-1; 7 bases are a match to TRBD1. The CDR3 spans 15 residues. Per the germline V gene, CDR1 is SGHDT and CDR2 is YYEEEE. J gave up 4 bases and V 0 bases, and 6 bases lay outside the gene matches. The chain's CDR3 is CASSLVPGGRTEAFF. In DNA, the CDR3 is TGTGCCAGCAGCTTGGTGCCAGGGGGTCGCACTGAAGCTTTCTTT.

V usage is TRBV15 and J usage is TRBJ2-3, with unresolved D. CDR3 size: 13 residues. V was clipped by 0 bases and J by 4 bases, with 5 bases between them. CDR1 is LNHNV and CDR2 is YYDKDF in the germline V gene (reference sequence). The CDR3 is CATSRDQADTQYF. The CDR3 DNA sequence: TGTGCCACCAGCAGAGATCAGGCAGATACGCAGTATTTT. Based on the CDR3 plus reference TRBV15 and TRBJ2-3, the full variable domain is DAMVIQNPRYQVTQFGKPVTLSCSQTLNHNVMYWYQQKSSQAPKLLFHYYDKDFNNEADTPDNFQSRRPNTSFCFLDIRSPGLGDTAMYLCATSRDQADTQYFGPGTRLTVL.

The J gene is TRBJ2-3, the V gene TRBV20-1; D gene ambiguous. Germline loops: CDR1 DFQATT, CDR2 SNEGSKA (reference sequence). This CDR3 comprises 15 residues. The ends were cut back, 1 base at V and 3 bases at J, with 14 bases in the middle. The CDR3: CSARVGLGRTDTQYF. The DNA for the CDR3 is TGCAGTGCTAGAGTGGGGTTAGGTAGGACAGATACGCAGTATTTT.

This chain connects TRBV5-6 to TRBJ1-1; 7 bases fit TRBD1. Germline assignment: CDR1 SGHDT and CDR2 YYEEEE. The ends lost 2 bases at V and 7 bases at J; junction bases unmatched: 14. The CDR3 extends over 16 amino acids. The CDR3 spells CASSLTRWTGYFEAFF. Here the CDR3 DNA reads TGTGCCAGCAGCTTAACTCGGTGGACAGGATATTTTGAAGCTTTCTTT. Supplemented by reference TRBV5-6 and TRBJ1-1, the full variable domain reads DAGVTQSPTHLIKTRGQQVTLRCSPKSGHDTVSWYQQALGQGPQFIFQYYEEEERQRGNFPDRFSGHQFPNYSSELNVNALLLGDSALYLCASSLTRWTGYFEAFFGQGTRLTVV.

The table lists this clonotype with a few counts. One end of the junction does not line up with germline, which may come from a read error. The chain links TRBV11-2 to TRBJ2-7; 7 positions agree with TRBD1. CDR3 size: 14 residues. CDR1 is SGHAT, CDR2 FQNNGV, per germline. CDR3 amino acids: CASSIDRALYEQYF. The CDR3 DNA follows: TGTGCCAGCAGCATAGACAGGGCTCTGTACGAGCAGTACTTC.

This clonotype showed up just a few times. The J gene is TRBJ1-2, the V gene TRBV5-1; D not resolved. The V gene's germline CDR1 is SGHRS and CDR2 YFSETQ. The V and J ends lost 0 bases and 0 bases respectively, with 12 bases between them. The CDR3 sequence is 16 residues long. The CDR3, as DNA: TGCGCCAGCAGCTTGGGGAATACAGATGCTAACTATGGCTACACCTTC. Translated, it gives CASSLGNTDANYGYTF.